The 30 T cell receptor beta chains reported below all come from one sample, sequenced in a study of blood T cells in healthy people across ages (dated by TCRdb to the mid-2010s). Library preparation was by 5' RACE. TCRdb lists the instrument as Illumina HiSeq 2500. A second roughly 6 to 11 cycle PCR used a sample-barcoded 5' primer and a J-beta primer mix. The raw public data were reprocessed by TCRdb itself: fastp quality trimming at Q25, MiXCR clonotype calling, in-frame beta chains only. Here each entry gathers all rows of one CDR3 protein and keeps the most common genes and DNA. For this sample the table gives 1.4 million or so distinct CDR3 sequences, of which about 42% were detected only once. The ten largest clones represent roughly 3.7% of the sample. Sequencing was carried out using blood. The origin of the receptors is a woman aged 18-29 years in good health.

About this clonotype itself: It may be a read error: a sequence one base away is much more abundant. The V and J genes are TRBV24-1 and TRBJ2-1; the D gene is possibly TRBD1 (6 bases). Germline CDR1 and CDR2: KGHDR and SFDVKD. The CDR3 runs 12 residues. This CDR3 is CATSQGINEQSF. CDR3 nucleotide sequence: TGTGCCACCAGCCAGGGGATAAATGAGCAGTCCTTC.

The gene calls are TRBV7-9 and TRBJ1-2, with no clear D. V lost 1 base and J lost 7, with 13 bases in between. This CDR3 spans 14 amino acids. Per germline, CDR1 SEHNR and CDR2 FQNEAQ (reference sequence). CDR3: CASSLVRTASGYTF. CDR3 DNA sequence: TGTGCCAGCAGCTTAGTCAGGACTGCAAGTGGCTACACCTTC. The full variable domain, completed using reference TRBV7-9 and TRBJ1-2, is DTGVSQNPRHKITKRGQNVTFRCDPISEHNRLYWYRQTLGQGPEFLTYFQNEAQLEKSRLLSDRFSAERPKGSFSTLEIQRTEQGDSAMYLCASSLVRTASGYTFGSGTRLTVV.

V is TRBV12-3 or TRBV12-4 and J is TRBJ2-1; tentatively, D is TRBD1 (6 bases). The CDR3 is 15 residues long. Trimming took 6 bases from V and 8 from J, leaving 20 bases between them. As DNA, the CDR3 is TGTGCCAGCAGCCGAATAGGGCAGGGGAGCTATGAGCAGTTCTTC. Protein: CASSRIGQGSYEQFF.

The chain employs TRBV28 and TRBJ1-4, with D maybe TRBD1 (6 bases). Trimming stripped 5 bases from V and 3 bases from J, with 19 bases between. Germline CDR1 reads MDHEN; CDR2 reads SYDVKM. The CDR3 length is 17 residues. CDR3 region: CASSLSGWTVSNEKLFF. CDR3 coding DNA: TGTGCCAGCAGTCTATCCGGGTGGACAGTTTCTAATGAAAAACTGTTTTTT.

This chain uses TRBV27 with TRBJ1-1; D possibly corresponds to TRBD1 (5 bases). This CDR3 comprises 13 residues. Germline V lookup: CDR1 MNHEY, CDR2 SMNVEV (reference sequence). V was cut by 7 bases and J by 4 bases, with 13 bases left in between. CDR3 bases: TGTGCCAGCATAGGGGTGTCTGGCACTGAAGCTTTCTTT. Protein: CASIGVSGTEAFF.

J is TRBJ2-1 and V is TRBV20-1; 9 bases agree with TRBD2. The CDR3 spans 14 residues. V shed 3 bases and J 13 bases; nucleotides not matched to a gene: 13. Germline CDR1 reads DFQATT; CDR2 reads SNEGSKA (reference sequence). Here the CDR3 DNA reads TGCAGTGCTAGGCGGGGGGGGTCCCCGGAGACCCAGTTCTTC. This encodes CSARRGGSPETQFF.

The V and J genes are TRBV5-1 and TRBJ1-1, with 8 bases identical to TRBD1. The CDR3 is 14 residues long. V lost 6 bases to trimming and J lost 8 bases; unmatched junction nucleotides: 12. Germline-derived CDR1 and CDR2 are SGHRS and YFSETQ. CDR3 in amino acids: CASMTGERRAEAFF. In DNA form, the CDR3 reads TGCGCCAGCATGACAGGGGAGCGACGGGCCGAAGCTTTCTTT. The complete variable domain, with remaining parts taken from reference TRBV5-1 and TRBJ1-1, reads KAGVTQTPRYLIKTRGQQVTLSCSPISGHRSVSWYQQTPGQGLQFLFEYFSETQRNKGNFPGRFSGRQFSNSRSEMNVSTLELGDSALYLCASMTGERRAEAFFGQGTRLTVV.

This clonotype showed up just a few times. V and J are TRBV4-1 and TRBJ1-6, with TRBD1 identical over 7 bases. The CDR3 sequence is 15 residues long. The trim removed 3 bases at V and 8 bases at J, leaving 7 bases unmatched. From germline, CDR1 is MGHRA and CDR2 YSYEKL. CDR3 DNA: TGCGCCAGCAGCCAGCGGACAGGTTCCGATTCACCCCTCCACTTT. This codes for CASSQRTGSDSPLHF.

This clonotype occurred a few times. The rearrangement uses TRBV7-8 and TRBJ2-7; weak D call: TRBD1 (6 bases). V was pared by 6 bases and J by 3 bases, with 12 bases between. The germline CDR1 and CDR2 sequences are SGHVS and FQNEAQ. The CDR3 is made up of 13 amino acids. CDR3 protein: CASRIRGNYEQYF. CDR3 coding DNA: TGTGCCAGCAGGATCAGGGGAAACTACGAGCAGTACTTC.

The CDR3 DNA reads TGTGCCTGGAGTGCCGGGACAAGGGATGGCTACACCTTC. It encodes CAWSAGTRDGYTF. The chain links TRBV30 to TRBJ1-2; a weak D match, TRBD1 (6 bases). The germline V gene encodes CDR1 GTSNPN and CDR2 SVGIG (reference sequence). The CDR3 sequence is 13 residues long. The ends were cut back, 1 base at V and 6 bases at J, with 12 bases in the middle.

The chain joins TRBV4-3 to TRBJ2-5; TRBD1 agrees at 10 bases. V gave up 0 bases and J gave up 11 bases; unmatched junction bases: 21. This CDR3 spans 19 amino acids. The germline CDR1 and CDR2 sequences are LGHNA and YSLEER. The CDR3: CASSQDMPGQGIMLNEQYF. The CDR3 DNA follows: TGCGCCAGCAGCCAAGACATGCCGGGACAGGGGATTATGTTGAATGAGCAGTACTTC.

The CDR3 region is CASSRAVLAGNNEQFF. In nucleotides, the CDR3 is TGCGCCAGCAGCCGGGCCGTCCTAGCGGGAAACAATGAGCAGTTCTTC. V gene TRBV5-1 combines with J gene TRBJ2-1, with 9 positions matching TRBD2. The CDR3 consists of 16 residues. V was clipped by 4 bases and J by 5 bases; unmatched bases: 10. Germline V lookup: CDR1 SGHRS, CDR2 YFSETQ.

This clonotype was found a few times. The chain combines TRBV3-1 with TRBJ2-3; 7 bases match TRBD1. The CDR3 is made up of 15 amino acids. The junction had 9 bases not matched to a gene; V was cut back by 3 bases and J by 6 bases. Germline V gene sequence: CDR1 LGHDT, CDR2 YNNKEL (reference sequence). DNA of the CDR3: TGTGCCAGCAGCCAGGTGGGACAGTTCTTTGATACGCAGTATTTT. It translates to CASSQVGQFFDTQYF.

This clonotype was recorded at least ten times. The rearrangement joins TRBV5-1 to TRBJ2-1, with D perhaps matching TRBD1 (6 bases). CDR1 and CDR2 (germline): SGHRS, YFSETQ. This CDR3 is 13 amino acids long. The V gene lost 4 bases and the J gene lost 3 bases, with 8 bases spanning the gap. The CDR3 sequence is CASSKDSYNEQFF. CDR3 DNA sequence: TGCGCCAGCAGCAAGGACAGCTACAATGAGCAGTTCTTC.

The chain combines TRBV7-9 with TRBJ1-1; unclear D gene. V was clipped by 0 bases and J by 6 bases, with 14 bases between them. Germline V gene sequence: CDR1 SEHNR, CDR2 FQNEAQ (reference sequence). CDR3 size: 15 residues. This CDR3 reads CASSLAVGRGSEAFF. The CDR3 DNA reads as TGTGCCAGCAGCTTAGCTGTGGGCAGAGGCTCTGAAGCTTTCTTT.

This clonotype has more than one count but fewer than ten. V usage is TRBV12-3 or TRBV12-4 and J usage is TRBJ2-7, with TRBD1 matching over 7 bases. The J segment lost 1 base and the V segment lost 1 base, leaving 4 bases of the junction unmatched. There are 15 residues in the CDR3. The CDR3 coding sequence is TGTGCCAGCAGTTTAGTGGTCAGGGGGTCCTACGAGCAGTACTTC. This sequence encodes CASSLVVRGSYEQYF.

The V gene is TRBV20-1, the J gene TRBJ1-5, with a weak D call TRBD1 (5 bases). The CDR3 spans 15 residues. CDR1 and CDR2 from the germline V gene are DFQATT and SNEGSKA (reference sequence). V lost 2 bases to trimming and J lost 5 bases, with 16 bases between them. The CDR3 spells CSARRAGTVDQPQHF. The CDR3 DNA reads TGCAGTGCTAGAAGGGCGGGGACCGTTGATCAGCCCCAGCATTTT.

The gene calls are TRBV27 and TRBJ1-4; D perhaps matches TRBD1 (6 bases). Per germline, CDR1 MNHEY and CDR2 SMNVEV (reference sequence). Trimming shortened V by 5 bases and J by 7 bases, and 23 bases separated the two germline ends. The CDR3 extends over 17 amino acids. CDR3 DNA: TGTGCCAGCAGTCCAAACAGGGTGAGGGATTTGGGTGAAAAACTGTTTTTT. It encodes CASSPNRVRDLGEKLFF.

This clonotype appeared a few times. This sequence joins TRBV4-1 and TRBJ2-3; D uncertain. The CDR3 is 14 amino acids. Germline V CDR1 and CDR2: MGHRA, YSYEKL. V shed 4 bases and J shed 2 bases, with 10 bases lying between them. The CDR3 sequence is CASSPTGTTDTQYF. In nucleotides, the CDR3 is TGCGCCAGCAGCCCGACGGGTACCACAGATACGCAGTATTTT.

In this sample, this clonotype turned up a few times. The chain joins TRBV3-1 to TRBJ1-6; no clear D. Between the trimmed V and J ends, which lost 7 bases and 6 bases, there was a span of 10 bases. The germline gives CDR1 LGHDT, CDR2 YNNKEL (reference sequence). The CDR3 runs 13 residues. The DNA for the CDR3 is TGTGCCAGCACTCCCCACGCTAATTCACCCCTCCACTTT. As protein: CASTPHANSPLHF.

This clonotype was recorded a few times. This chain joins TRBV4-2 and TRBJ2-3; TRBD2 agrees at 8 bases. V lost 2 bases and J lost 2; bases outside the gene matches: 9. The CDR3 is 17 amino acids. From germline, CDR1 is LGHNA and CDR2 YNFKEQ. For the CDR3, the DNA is TGTGCCAGCAGCCAATCGCTGAGCGGGGGATTCACAGATACGCAGTATTTT. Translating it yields CASSQSLSGGFTDTQYF.

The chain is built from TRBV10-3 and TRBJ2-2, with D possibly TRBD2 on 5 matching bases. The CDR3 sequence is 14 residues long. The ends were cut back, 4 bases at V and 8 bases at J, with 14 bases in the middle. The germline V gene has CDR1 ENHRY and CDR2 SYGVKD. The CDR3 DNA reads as TGTGCCATCAGTGCGGACTCTCCCCCTGGGGAGCTGTTTTTT. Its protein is CAISADSPPGELFF.

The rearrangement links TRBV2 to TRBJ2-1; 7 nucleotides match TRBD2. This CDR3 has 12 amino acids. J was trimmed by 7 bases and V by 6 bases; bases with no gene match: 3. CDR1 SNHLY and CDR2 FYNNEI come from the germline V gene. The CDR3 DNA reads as TGTGCCAGCAGACTTAGCGGGAATGAGCAGTTCTTC. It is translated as CASRLSGNEQFF.

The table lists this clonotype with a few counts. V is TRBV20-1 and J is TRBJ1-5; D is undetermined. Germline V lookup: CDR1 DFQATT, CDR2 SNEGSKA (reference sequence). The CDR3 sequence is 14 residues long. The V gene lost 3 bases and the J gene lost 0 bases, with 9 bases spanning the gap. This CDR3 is CSARPAYSNQPQHF. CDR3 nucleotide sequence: TGCAGTGCTAGGCCAGCCTATAGCAATCAGCCCCAGCATTTT.

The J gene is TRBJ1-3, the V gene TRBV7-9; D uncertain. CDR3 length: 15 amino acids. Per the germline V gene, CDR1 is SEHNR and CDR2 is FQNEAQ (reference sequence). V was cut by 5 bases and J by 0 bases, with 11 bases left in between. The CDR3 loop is CASSGRRVSGNTIYF. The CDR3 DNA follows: TGTGCCAGCAGCGGCCGACGTGTCTCTGGAAACACCATATATTTT.

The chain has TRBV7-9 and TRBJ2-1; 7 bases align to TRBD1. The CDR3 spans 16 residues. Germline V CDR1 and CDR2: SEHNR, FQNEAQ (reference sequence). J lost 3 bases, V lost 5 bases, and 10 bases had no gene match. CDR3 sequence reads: CASSVRAGTVYNEQFF. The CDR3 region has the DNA TGTGCCAGCAGCGTCCGCGCCGGGACAGTCTACAATGAGCAGTTCTTC.

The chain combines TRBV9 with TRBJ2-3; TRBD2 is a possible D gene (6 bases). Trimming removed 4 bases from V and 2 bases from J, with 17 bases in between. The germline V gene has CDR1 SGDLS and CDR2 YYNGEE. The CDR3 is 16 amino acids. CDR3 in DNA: TGTGCCAGCAGCCTCCGTTGGGGGGACCCCACAGATACGCAGTATTTT. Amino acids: CASSLRWGDPTDTQYF.

The CDR3 DNA follows: TGCGCCAGCAGCTTGGATATGGTTAACTATGGCTACACCTTC. It translates to CASSLDMVNYGYTF. This chain uses TRBV5-1 with TRBJ1-2; no clear D gene. The germline V and J ends were trimmed by 0 bases and 1 base, with 7 bases remaining between them. CDR3 size: 14 residues. In germline, CDR1 is SGHRS, CDR2 YFSETQ.

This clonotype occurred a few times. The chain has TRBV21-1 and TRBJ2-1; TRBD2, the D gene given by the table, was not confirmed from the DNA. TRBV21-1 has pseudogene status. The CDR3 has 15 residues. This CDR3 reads CASSNLAGGTGEQFF. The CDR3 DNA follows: TGTGCCAGCAGCAACCTAGCGGGAGGTACGGGGGAGCAGTTCTTC.

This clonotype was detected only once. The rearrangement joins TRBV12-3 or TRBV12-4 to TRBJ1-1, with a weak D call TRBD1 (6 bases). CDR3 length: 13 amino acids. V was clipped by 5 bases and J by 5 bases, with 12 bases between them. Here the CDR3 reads CASSVQGRTEAFF. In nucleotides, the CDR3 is TGTGCCAGCAGTGTACAGGGTAGGACTGAAGCTTTCTTT.